Below are 10 T cell receptor beta chains sequenced from a single sample in a study of prognosis after radiotherapy for stage I lung cancer. Amplification of TCR beta CDR3 from genomic DNA used two-round multiplex PCR. Primers specific to each TRBV and TRBJ gene were used in first-round PCR. One entry per CDR3 protein results from TCRdb running MiXCR on the multiplex PCR reads. The sample consists of 13,000 or so distinct CDR3 sequences, roughly 50% of them appearing once. This specimen consisted of PBMCs, obtained before or after stereotactic body radiation therapy (not recorded which). The receptors come from a donor over 45 with non-small cell lung cancer.

This clonotype showed up many times. The chain carries TRBV28 and TRBJ2-3; a possible D gene is TRBD2 (6 bases). The germline CDR1 and CDR2 sequences are MDHEN and SYDVKM. CDR3 length: 13 amino acids. Trimming shortened V by 3 bases and J by 6 bases, and 10 bases separated the two germline ends. The CDR3 protein is CASSFRRVDTQYF. CDR3 coding DNA: TGTGCCAGCAGTTTCCGGAGGGTGGATACGCAGTATTTT. The full variable domain, its missing parts supplied by reference TRBV28 and TRBJ2-3, is DVKVTQSSRYLVKRTGEKVFLECVQDMDHENMFWYRQDPGLGLRLIYFSYDVKMKEKGDIPEGYSVSREKKERFSLILESASTNQTSMYLCASSFRRVDTQYFGPGTRLTVL.

CDR3 protein: CATSDLTGEITDTQYF. As DNA, the CDR3 is TGTGCCACCAGTGATTTGACGGGGGAAATCACAGATACGCAGTATTTT. The chain joins TRBV24-1 to TRBJ2-3, with D possibly matching TRBD2 (6 bases). The V gene's germline CDR1 is KGHDR and CDR2 SFDVKD. V was pared by 0 bases and J by 2 bases, with 11 bases between. This CDR3 is built from 16 residues.

This clonotype occurred many times. The chain combines TRBV28 with TRBJ2-7; 8 bases agree with TRBD1. Trimming took 7 bases from V and 0 from J; bases not matched to a gene: 5. The CDR3 length is 14 residues. Germline CDR1 reads MDHEN; CDR2 reads SYDVKM. CDR3 sequence (DNA): TGTGCCAGCACCGAGGACAGGGTCTCCTACGAGCAGTACTTC. It encodes CASTEDRVSYEQYF.

In its sample, this clonotype was seen many times. The rearrangement uses TRBV5-1 and TRBJ1-1, with a weak D call TRBD1 (5 bases). Germline loops: CDR1 SGHRS, CDR2 YFSETQ. The CDR3 loop spans 14 amino acids. V was cut by 0 bases and J by 10 bases, with 16 bases left in between. CDR3 amino acids: CASSLGGDGQGAFF. In DNA form, the CDR3 reads TGCGCCAGCAGCTTGGGTGGCGATGGGCAGGGAGCTTTCTTT.

The chain employs TRBV19 and TRBJ2-1, with 7 nucleotides matching TRBD2. This CDR3 region has 14 residues. J gave up 12 bases and V 3 bases, and 11 bases lay outside the gene matches. Germline CDR1 and CDR2: LNHDA and SQIVND (reference sequence). The CDR3 bases are TGTGCCAGTAGTATCGGATTGACCGGGGGGTGGCAGTTCTTC. Residues: CASSIGLTGGWQFF.

This clonotype was seen a handful of times. The chain employs TRBV5-1 and TRBJ1-2; no clear D gene. This CDR3 spans 15 amino acids. Germline V gene lookup returns CDR1 SGHRS and CDR2 YFSETQ. V lost 0 bases and J 6 bases, leaving 15 bases between the germline ends. The CDR3 spells CASSLGDFSGDGYTF. In DNA form, the CDR3 reads TGCGCCAGCAGCTTGGGCGATTTCTCCGGGGATGGCTACACCTTC.

This clonotype was observed once. A far bigger clonotype differs at one base, so this is likely a read error. CDR3 nucleotides: TGTGCCAGCAGCCCGGAGACAGGGAGGAAGGGAGAGACCCAGTACTTC. It specifies CASSPETGRKGETQYF. The rearrangement links TRBV11-1 to TRBJ2-5; possibly TRBD1 for D (7 bases). The V end was cut by 5 bases, the J end by 4 bases, with 20 bases between. This CDR3 comprises 16 residues. Germline values: CDR1 SGHAT, CDR2 FQDESV (reference sequence). The entire variable domain, with the rest obtained from reference TRBV11-1 and TRBJ2-5, is as follows: EAEVAQSPRYKITEKSQAVAFWCDPISGHATLYWYRQILGQGPELLVQFQDESVVDDSQLPKDRFSAERLKGVDSTLKIQPAELGDSAMYLCASSPETGRKGETQYFGPGTRLLVL.

This clonotype was recorded at least ten times. This chain uses TRBV9 with TRBJ1-2; 9 nucleotides align to TRBD1. The J segment lost 8 bases and the V segment lost 0 bases, leaving 5 bases of the junction unmatched. Germline V gene data show CDR1 as SGDLS and CDR2 as YYNGEE. The CDR3 covers 14 residues. CDR3 in amino acids: CASSVEDRGGGYTF. In DNA form, the CDR3 reads TGTGCCAGCAGCGTAGAGGACAGGGGTGGGGGCTACACCTTC.

This chain joins TRBV7-8 and TRBJ2-7, with 9 bases matching TRBD1. Germline V CDR1 and CDR2: SGHVS, FQNEAQ. Trimming took 3 bases from V and 3 from J; bases not matched to a gene: 6. The CDR3 spans 15 residues. The CDR3 sequence is CASSFSPGQGYEQYF. The CDR3, as DNA: TGTGCCAGCAGCTTTTCCCCGGGACAGGGCTACGAGCAGTACTTC. Using reference TRBV7-8 and TRBJ2-7 for the parts outside the CDR3, the full variable domain is GAGVSQSPRYKVAKRGQDVALRCDPISGHVSLFWYQQALGQGPEFLTYFQNEAQLDKSGLPSDRFFAERPEGSVSTLKIQRTQQEDSAVYLCASSFSPGQGYEQYFGPGTRLTVT.

By share, this clonotype ranks as medium-sized. The CDR3 is CASSYDGANQPQHF. For the CDR3, the DNA is TGCGCCAGCAGCTACGACGGGGCCAATCAGCCCCAGCATTTT. This chain uses TRBV5-1 with TRBJ1-5, with a possible D match to TRBD1 (5 bases). The CDR3 has 14 residues. V lost 3 bases and J lost 3, with 10 bases in between. CDR1 is SGHRS and CDR2 is YFSETQ in the germline V gene.